This T cell receptor (beta chain) is drawn from a study of T cells after yellow fever vaccination. Notes on this clonotype: Its antigen is undetermined.

Study observations and caveats: Subsequent booster samples again held most clones from primary vaccination (96% CD4, 88% CD8). The secondary response peaked faster, at day 5 versus 15, but was weaker.

A universal primer site and UMIs were added as TCR cDNA was made by 5'RACE template switching. TCRdb recomputed calls from the 5' RACE reads with MiXCR, one row per CDR3 protein. The sample shows more than 300,000 distinct CDR3 sequences, over 8.5% of them seen only once. Germline CDR1 reads MRHNA; CDR2 reads SNTAGT. Trimming left V 5 bases short and J 3 bases short, with 10 bases between. This CDR3 has 13 amino acids. The origin of this receptor is a man between 18 and 35 years old who received the YFV17D yellow fever vaccine. The chain has TRBV6-4 and TRBJ1-1; the D is unclear. Sample: CD4+ T cells sorted from PBMCs, taken 45 days after the yellow fever booster vaccination. CDR3 protein: CASSREVDTEAFF. The CDR3 DNA follows: TGTGCCAGCAGTCGGGAGGTGGACACTGAAGCTTTCTTT.